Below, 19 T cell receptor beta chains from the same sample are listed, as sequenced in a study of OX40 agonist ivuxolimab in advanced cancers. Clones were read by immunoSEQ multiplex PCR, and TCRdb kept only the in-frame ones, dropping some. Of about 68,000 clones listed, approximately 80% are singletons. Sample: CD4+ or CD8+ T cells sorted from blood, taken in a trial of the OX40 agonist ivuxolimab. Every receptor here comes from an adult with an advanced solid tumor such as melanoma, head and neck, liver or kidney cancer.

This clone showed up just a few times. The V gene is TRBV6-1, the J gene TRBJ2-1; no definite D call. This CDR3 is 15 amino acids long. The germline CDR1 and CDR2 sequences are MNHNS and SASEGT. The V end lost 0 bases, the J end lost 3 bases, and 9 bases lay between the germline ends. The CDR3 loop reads CASSEARQIYNEQFF. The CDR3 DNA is TGTGCCAGCAGTGAAGCTCGGCAGATCTACAATGAGCAGTTCTTC.

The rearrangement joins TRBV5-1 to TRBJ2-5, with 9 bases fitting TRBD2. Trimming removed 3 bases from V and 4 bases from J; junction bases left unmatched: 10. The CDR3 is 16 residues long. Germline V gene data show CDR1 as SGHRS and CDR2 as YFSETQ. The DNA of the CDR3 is TGCGCCAGCAGCTCCGGAGTTGGACTAGCGTCAGAGACCCAGTACTTC. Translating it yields CASSSGVGLASETQYF.

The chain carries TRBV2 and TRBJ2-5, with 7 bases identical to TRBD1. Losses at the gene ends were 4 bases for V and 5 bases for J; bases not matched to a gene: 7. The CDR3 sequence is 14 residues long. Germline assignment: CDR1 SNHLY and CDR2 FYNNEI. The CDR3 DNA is TGTGCCAGCAGTGTAAGGGGGCTAGGGGAGACCCAGTACTTC. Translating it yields CASSVRGLGETQYF.

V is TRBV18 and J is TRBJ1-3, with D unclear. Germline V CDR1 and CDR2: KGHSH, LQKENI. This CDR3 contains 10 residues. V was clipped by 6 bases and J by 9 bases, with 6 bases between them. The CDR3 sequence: CASSQGTIYF. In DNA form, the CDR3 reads TGTGCCAGCTCCCAAGGCACCATATATTTT.

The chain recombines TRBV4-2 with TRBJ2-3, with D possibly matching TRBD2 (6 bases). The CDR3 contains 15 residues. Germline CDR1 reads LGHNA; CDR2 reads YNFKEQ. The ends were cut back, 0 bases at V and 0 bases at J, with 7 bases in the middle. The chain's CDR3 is CASSQERGSTDTQYF. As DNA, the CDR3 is TGTGCCAGCAGCCAAGAGCGGGGTAGCACAGATACGCAGTATTTT.

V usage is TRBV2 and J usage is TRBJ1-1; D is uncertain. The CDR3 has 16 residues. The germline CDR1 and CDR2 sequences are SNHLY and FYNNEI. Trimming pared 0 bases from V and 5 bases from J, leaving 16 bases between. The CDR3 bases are TGTGCCAGCAGTGAAGCGCTTCCCTTAAGAGGGACTGAAGCTTTCTTT. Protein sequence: CASSEALPLRGTEAFF.

CDR3 protein: CASSLVQAGNTIYF. The CDR3 nucleotides read TGCGCCAGCAGCTTGGTACAGGCTGGAAACACCATATATTTT. The V and J genes are TRBV5-1 and TRBJ1-3, with D maybe TRBD1 (5 bases). V lost 0 bases to trimming and J lost 2 bases, with 6 bases between them. The CDR3 totals 14 residues. Germline lookup yields CDR1 SGHRS and CDR2 YFSETQ.

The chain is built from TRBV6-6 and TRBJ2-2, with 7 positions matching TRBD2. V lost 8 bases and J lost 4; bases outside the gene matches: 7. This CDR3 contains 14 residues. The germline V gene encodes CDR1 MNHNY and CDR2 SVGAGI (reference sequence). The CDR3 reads CASLTSGGTGELFF. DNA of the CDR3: TGTGCCAGCTTGACTTCGGGGGGCACCGGGGAGCTGTTTTTT.

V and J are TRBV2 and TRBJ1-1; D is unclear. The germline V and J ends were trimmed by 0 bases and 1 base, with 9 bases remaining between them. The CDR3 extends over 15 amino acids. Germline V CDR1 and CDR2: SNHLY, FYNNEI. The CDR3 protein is CASSEALQPNTEAFF. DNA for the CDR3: TGTGCCAGCAGTGAAGCGCTTCAGCCGAACACTGAAGCTTTCTTT.

The CDR3 loop is CASSSRLARSSYEQYF. DNA of the CDR3: TGTGCCAGTAGTTCCCGACTAGCAAGAAGCTCCTACGAGCAGTACTTC. The chain uses TRBV19 and TRBJ2-7; 7 bases agree with TRBD2. The germline CDR1 and CDR2 sequences are LNHDA and SQIVND (reference sequence). The CDR3 has 16 amino acids. V shed 5 bases, J shed 0 bases, and the junction held 10 bases outside the gene matches.

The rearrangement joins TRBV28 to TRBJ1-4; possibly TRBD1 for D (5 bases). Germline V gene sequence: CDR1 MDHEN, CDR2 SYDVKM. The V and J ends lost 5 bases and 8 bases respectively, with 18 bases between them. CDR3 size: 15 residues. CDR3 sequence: CASSPTTQRGEKLFF. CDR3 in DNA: TGTGCCAGCAGTCCCACGACACAGAGGGGAGAAAAACTGTTTTTT.

The CDR3 bases are TGTGCCAGCAGCTTGTTGTACTCAGGGGGCGGGCATAGCAATCAGCCCCAGCATTTT. It yields the protein CASSLLYSGGGHSNQPQHF. The chain employs TRBV5-5 and TRBJ1-5, with 8 positions matching TRBD1. The junction had 12 bases not matched to a gene; V was cut back by 1 base and J by 0 bases. The CDR3 sequence is 19 residues long. Germline values: CDR1 SGHKS, CDR2 YYEKEE (reference sequence). The variable domain in full, with the rest retrieved from reference TRBV5-5 and TRBJ1-5, is DAGVTQSPTHLIKTRGQQVTLRCSPISGHKSVSWYQQVLGQGPQFIFQYYEKEERGRGNFPDRFSARQFPNYSSELNVNALLLGDSALYLCASSLLYSGGGHSNQPQHFGDGTRLSIL.

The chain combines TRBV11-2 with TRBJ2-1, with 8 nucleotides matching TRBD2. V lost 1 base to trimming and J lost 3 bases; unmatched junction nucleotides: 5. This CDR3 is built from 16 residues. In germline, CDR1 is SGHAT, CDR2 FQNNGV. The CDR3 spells CASSLGAGGGYNEQFF. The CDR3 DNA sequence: TGTGCCAGCAGCTTAGGGGCGGGGGGAGGCTACAATGAGCAGTTCTTC.

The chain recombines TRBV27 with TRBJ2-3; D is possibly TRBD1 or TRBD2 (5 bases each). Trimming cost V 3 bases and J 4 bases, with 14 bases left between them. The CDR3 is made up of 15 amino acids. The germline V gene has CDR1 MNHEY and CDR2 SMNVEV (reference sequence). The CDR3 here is CASSFRGYGSDTQYF. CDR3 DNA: TGTGCCAGCAGTTTCCGGGGCTACGGTTCAGATACGCAGTATTTT.

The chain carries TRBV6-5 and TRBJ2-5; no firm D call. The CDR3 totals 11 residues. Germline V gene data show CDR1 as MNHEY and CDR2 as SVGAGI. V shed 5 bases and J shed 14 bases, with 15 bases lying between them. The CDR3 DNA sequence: TGTGCCAGCAGTAGTAGGCAGGTGTCATACTTC. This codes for CASSSRQVSYF.

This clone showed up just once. DNA for the CDR3: TGTGCCAGCAGCCTCCGAGGACTAGCGGGAAACAATGAGCAGTTCTTC. This sequence encodes CASSLRGLAGNNEQFF. The chain combines TRBV5-6 with TRBJ2-1; 12 bases align to TRBD2. CDR3 length: 16 residues. V was clipped by 4 bases and J by 5 bases; unmatched bases: 7. Germline lookup yields CDR1 SGHDT and CDR2 YYEEEE. Looking up the rest from reference TRBV5-6 and TRBJ2-1 gives the full variable domain: DAGVTQSPTHLIKTRGQQVTLRCSPKSGHDTVSWYQQALGQGPQFIFQYYEEEERQRGNFPDRFSGHQFPNYSSELNVNALLLGDSALYLCASSLRGLAGNNEQFFGPGTRLTVL.

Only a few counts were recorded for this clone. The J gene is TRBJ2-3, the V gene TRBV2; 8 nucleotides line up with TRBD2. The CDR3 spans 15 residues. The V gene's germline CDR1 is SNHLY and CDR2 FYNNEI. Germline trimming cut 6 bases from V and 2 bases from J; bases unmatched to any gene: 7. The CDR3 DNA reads TGTGCCAGCAGGCCCGCGGGGGGACCCACAGATACGCAGTATTTT. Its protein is CASRPAGGPTDTQYF. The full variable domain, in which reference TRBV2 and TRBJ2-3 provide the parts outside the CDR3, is EPEVTQTPSHQVTQMGQEVILRCVPISNHLYFYWYRQILGQKVEFLVSFYNNEISEKSEIFDDQFSVERPDGSNFTLKIRSTKLEDSAMYFCASRPAGGPTDTQYFGPGTRLTVL.

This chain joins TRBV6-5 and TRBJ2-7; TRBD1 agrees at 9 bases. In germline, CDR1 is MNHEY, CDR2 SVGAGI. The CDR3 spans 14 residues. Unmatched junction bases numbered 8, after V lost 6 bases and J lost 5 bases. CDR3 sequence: CASSRDRAVNEQYF. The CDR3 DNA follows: TGTGCCAGCAGCAGGGACAGGGCTGTCAACGAGCAGTACTTC.

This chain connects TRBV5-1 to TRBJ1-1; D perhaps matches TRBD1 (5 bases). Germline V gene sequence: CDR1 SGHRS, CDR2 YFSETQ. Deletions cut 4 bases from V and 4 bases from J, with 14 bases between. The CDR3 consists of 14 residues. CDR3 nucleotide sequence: TGCGCCAGCAGCGAATACGACAGACTCACTGAAGCTTTCTTT. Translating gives CASSEYDRLTEAFF.